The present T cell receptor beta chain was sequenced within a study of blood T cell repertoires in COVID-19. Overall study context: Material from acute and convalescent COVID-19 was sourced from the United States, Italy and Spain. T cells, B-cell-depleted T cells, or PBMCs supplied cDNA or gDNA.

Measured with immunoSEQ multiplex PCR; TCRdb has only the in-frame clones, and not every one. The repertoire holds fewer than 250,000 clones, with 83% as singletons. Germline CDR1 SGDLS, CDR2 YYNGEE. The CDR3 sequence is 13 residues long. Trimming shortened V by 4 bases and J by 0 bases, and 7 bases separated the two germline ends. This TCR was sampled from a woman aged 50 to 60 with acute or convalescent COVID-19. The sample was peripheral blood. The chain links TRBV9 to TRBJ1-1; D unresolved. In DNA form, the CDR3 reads TGTGCCAGCAGCCGAGAAATGAACACTGAAGCTTTCTTT. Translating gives CASSREMNTEAFF.